A selection of T cell receptor beta chains follows, all from one sample in a study of cytomegalovirus exposure and HLA in healthy donors. The method was immunoSEQ multiplex PCR; TCRdb's version includes in-frame clones alone and lacks a portion of them. The table includes about 200,000 clones, 70% to 80% detected once. The source material was PBMCs. These receptors were taken from a male donor in good health and CMV-seropositive. CDR3s leave out the opening cysteine and the closing phenylalanine or tryptophan. Rows give clone size only sometimes, using once, few, many, or a class for an expanded clone.

TRBV19	TRBJ2-3	-	ASSRTADTQY
TRBV4-3	TRBJ1-1	-	ASSQVADLGGNTEAF
TRBV5-6	TRBJ1-2	-	ASAQGGHGYT
TRBV2	TRBJ1-4	-	ASSEGQVNEKLF
TRBV19	TRBJ2-2	-	ASSIQGAANTGELF
TRBV4-3	TRBJ2-5	-	ASSQEIGSGGYQETQY
TRBV28	TRBJ2-3	-	ASSQGPDTQY
TRBV18	TRBJ2-7	once	ASSPGTGYEQY
TRBV6-6	TRBJ1-6	-	ASSPRSSYNSPLH
TRBV7-2	TRBJ2-1	-	ASSLTVYEQF
TRBV7-2	TRBJ2-3	few	ASSAIQGAGTDTQY
TRBV10-3	TRBJ2-1	-	AISDIGRVGNEQF
TRBV28	TRBJ1-4	-	ASTRRDEKLF
TRBV9	TRBJ1-1	-	ASSGPGQGATEAF
TRBV5-4	TRBJ1-4	-	ASSAPGQVTEKLF
TRBV11-2	TRBJ2-7	-	ASSYNSRFEQY
TRBV5-1	-	-	ASSDSISYEQY
TRBV19	TRBJ2-5	-	ASSSAGTGEETQY
TRBV5-5	TRBJ1-5	few	ASSSDSLNQPQH
TRBV5-4	TRBJ1-2	-	ASSLEDRGIPSHGYT
TRBV7-8	TRBJ2-5	once	ASAERGAGSVETQY
TRBV9	TRBJ2-1	few	ASSVAQGRLNEQF
TRBV7-2	TRBJ1-2	-	ASSVGGGGYGYT